This T cell receptor beta chain appears in the sequencing data of a study of CD8 T cells in Susac syndrome. RNA was extracted with the RNeasy kit, and a quantity of roughly 0.5 to 1 ug was reverse transcribed using random hexamers. The immunoSEQ assay covered 54 Vbeta and 13 Jbeta segments for CDR3. TCRdb redid the calling of the immunoSEQ multiplex PCR reads with MiXCR, one entry per CDR3 protein. The repertoire holds around 120,000 distinct CDR3 sequences, 90% to 95% seen once, with 0.093% in the top ten. This CDR3 comprises 14 residues. The V end lost 4 bases, the J end lost 4 bases, and 14 bases lay between the germline ends. Germline lookup yields CDR1 SGDLS and CDR2 YYNGEE. CD8+ and CD4+ T cells from blood underwent TCR beta sequencing. Relapsing-remitting disease, either stable or active, was present in the multiple sclerosis controls, who were treatment-naive patients. TEMRA cells were FACS-enriched, unlike CD8+ and CD4+ T cells, which were negatively isolated.

The sequence derives from a human donor with multiple sclerosis. The source material was CD4+ T cells from PBMCs. The chain employs TRBV9 and TRBJ2-5; possibly TRBD1 or TRBD2 for D (6 bases each). DNA for the CDR3: TGTGCCAGCAGCAAAATGGGGGGCCTAGAGACCCAGTACTTC. It encodes CASSKMGGLETQYF.